The clone carrying this T cell receptor beta chain was detected only a few times. This entry is derived from a study of blood T cell repertoires in COVID-19. Background on the study: PBMCs, B-cell-depleted T cells, or T cells provided the cDNA or gDNA that made up the material.

Study processing details: It was from reference gene primer amplification that nucleated cell counts were estimated. The repertoire was sequenced with immunoSEQ multiplex PCR; TCRdb's copy has only in-frame clones and lacks some. Clone size and the V and J calls come from that table; the DNA yielded D and trimming. The table records roughly 220,000 clones, just over 85% of them present only once. Enrollees, about 18 to 95 years old, lived in fewer than 25 US areas. V shed 4 bases and J 0 bases; nucleotides not matched to a gene: 9. Germline CDR1 reads LNHDA; CDR2 reads SQIVND (reference sequence). This CDR3 is built from 16 residues.

This TCR derives from a woman in her forties or fifties with acute COVID-19. Sequencing was done on a sample of PBMCs or T cells enriched from blood (not recorded which). J is TRBJ2-7 and V is TRBV19; 7 bases match TRBD1. This CDR3 reads CASSTSGHRGSYEQYF. As DNA, the CDR3 is TGTGCCAGTAGTACCTCTGGACACAGGGGCTCCTACGAGCAGTACTTC.